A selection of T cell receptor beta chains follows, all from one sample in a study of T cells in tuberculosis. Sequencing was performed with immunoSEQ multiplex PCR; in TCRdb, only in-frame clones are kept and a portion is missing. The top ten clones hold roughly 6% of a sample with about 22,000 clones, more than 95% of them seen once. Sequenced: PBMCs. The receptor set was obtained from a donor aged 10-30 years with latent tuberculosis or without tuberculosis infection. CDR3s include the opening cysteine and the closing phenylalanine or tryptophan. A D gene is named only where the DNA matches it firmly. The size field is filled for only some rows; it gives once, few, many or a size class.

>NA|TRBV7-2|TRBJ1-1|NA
CASSSDRNTEAFF
TGTGCCAGCAGCTCTGACAGGAACACTGAAGCTTTCTTT
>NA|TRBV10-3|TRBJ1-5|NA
CAITGQTHSNQPQHF
TGTGCCATCACCGGACAGACGCATAGCAATCAGCCCCAGCATTTT
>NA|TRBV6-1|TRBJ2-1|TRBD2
CASTRTSHNEQFF
TGTGCCAGCACTAGGACTAGCCACAATGAGCAGTTCTTC
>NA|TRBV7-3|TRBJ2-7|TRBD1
CASSLTGTGGYEQYF
TGTGCCAGCAGCTTAACAGGGACAGGGGGGTACGAGCAGTACTTC
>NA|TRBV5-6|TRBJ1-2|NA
CASSLGQTANYGYTF
TGTGCCAGCAGCCTCGGACAGACTGCTAACTATGGCTACACCTTC
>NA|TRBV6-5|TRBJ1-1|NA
CASRLGGRAFF
TGTGCCAGCAGATTAGGGGGAAGGGCTTTCTTT
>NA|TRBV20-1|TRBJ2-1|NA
CSALANEQFF
TGCAGTGCTCTAGCGAATGAGCAGTTCTTC
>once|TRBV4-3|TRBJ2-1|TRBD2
CASSQESYAGGQLAYNEQFF
TGCGCCAGCAGCCAAGAGTCGTACGCGGGGGGGCAATTGGCCTACAATGAGCAGTTCTTC
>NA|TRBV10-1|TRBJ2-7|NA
CPRNRDGQYF
TGCCCAAGAAACAGGGACGGGCAGTACTTC
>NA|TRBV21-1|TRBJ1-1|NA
CASSKGGTGRLRVAFF
TGTGCCAGCAGCAAAGGCGGGACAGGGAGATTGAGGGTGGCTTTCTTT
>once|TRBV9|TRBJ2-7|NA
CASSATPGRGAYEQYF
TGTGCCAGCAGCGCCACGCCGGGGCGGGGCGCCTACGAGCAGTACTTC
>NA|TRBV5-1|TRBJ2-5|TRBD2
CASSLTSGRVGETQYF
TGCGCCAGCAGCTTGACTAGCGGGAGGGTAGGAGAGACCCAGTACTTC
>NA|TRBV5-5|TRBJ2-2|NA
CASSLIEIYTGELFF
TGTGCCAGCAGCTTGATTGAGATATACACCGGGGAGCTGTTTTTT
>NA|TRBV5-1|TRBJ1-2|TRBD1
CATKDREKGYTF
TGCGCCACCAAAGACAGGGAAAAGGGCTACACCTTC
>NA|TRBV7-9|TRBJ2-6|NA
CASSLDRGSGANVLTF
TGTGCCAGCAGCTTAGATAGGGGGTCTGGGGCCAACGTCCTGACTTTC
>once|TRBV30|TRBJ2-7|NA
CASSGRGYEQYF
TGTGCCTCTTCCGGGAGAGGATACGAGCAGTACTTC
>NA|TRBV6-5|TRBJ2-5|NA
CASRSTGFGETQYF
TGTGCCAGCAGGTCCACAGGGTTTGGGGAGACCCAGTACTTC
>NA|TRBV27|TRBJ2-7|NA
CASSLVSNSYEQYF
TGTGCCAGCAGTTTAGTGTCAAACTCCTACGAGCAGTACTTC
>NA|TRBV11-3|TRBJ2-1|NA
CASSLVGEEPYNEQFF
TGTGCCAGCAGCTTAGTAGGAGAGGAGCCCTACAATGAGCAGTTCTTC
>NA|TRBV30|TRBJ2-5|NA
CAWSGVPGQGGETQYF
TGTGCCTGGAGTGGAGTTCCGGGGCAGGGGGGAGAGACCCAGTACTTC
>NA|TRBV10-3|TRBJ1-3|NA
CAISEGHTGNTIYF
TGTGCCATCAGTGAGGGTCACACTGGAAACACCATATATTTT
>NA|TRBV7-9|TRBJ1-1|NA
CASSLRRNTEAFF
TGTGCCAGCAGCTTAAGGAGGAACACTGAAGCTTTCTTT
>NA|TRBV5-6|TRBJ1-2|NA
CASSLITGPNYGYTF
TGTGCCAGCAGCTTGATCACAGGACCTAACTATGGCTACACCTTC
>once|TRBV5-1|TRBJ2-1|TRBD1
CASSPVTGGAPREQFF
TGCGCCAGCAGCCCAGTGACAGGGGGCGCCCCAAGGGAGCAGTTCTTC
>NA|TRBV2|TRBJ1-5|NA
CASSGLSKDFQPQHF
TGTGCCAGCAGTGGATTATCCAAGGACTTTCAGCCCCAGCATTTT
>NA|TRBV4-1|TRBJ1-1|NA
CASSLSQNLNTEAFF
TGCGCCAGCAGCTTGTCACAGAATTTGAACACTGAAGCTTTCTTT
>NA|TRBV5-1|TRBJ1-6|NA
CASSLEGDFPHF
TGCGCCAGCAGCTTGGAAGGGGATTTCCCCCACTTT
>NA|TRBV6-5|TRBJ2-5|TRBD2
CASSTAGTSLETQYF
TGTGCCAGCAGCACAGCCGGGACTAGCCTAGAGACCCAGTACTTC
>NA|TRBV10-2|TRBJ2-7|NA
CASSESPVSEQYF
TGCGCCAGCAGTGAGTCACCAGTAAGCGAGCAGTACTTC
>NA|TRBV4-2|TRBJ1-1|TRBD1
CASSLAGQGGTEAFF
TGTGCCAGCAGCCTGGCGGGACAGGGGGGGACTGAAGCTTTCTTT
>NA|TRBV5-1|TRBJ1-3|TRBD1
CASSSGGSGNTIYF
TGCGCCAGCAGCTCAGGGGGCTCTGGAAACACCATATATTTT
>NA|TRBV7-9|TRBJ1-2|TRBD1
CASSSMRPPRDRGNYGYTF
TGTGCCAGCAGCTCCATGCGCCCACCCCGGGACAGGGGTAACTATGGCTACACCTTC
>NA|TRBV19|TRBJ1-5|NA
CASSWRDYQPQHF
TGTGCCAGTAGTTGGAGGGATTATCAGCCCCAGCATTTT
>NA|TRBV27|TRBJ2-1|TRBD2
CASSFTLAGGRFF
TGTGCCAGCAGTTTTACTCTGGCGGGGGGCCGGTTCTTC
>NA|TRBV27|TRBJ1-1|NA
CASSLQTGLTEAFF
TGTGCCAGCAGTTTACAGACAGGCTTAACTGAAGCTTTCTTT
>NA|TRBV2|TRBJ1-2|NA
CASRTGVGGSYGYTF
TGTGCCAGCCGAACTGGGGTGGGGGGGAGCTATGGCTACACCTTC
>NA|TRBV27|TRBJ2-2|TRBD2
CASKKGTSGSVTGELFF
TGTGCCAGCAAGAAAGGGACTAGCGGGAGTGTCACCGGGGAGCTGTTTTTT
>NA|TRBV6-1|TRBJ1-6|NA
CASSEGDYSPLHF
TGTGCCAGCAGTGAAGGCGACTATTCACCCCTCCACTTT
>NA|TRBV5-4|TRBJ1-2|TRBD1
CASSSDRVRDGYTF
TGTGCCAGCAGCTCGGACAGGGTTAGGGATGGCTACACCTTC
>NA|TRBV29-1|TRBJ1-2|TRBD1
CSVEVPGGRNGYTF
TGCAGCGTTGAAGTCCCAGGGGGTCGGAATGGCTACACCTTC
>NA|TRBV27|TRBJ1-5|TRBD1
CASSLYQTGVGNQPQHF
TGTGCCAGCAGTTTATACCAGACAGGGGTTGGCAATCAGCCCCAGCATTTT
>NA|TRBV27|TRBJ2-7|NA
CASSFGDSSYEQYF
TGTGCCAGCAGTTTCGGCGACAGCTCCTACGAGCAGTACTTC
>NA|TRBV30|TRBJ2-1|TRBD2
CAWRGLAGLLGEQFF
TGTGCCTGGAGAGGTCTAGCGGGATTGCTTGGCGAGCAGTTCTTC
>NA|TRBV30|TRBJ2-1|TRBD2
CAWTLLAGVEHNEQFF
TGTGCCTGGACCCTACTAGCGGGAGTTGAGCACAATGAGCAGTTCTTC
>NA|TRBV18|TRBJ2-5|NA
CASSPPGAETQYF
TGTGCCAGCTCACCACCGGGGGCAGAGACCCAGTACTTC
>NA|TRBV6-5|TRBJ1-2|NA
CASSYSKGEYGYTF
TGTGCCAGCAGTTACTCGAAGGGGGAGTATGGCTACACCTTC